The T cell receptor (beta chain) described here comes from a study of OX40 agonist ivuxolimab in advanced cancers. About the study: Prior checkpoint blockade (anti-PD-1, anti-PD-L1 or anti-CTLA-4) was permitted; around 37% had it. Study conclusions and caveats: CD4+ and CD8+ blood T cells expanded clonally by week 6 at 0.1 to 3.0 mg/kg.

Some clones are missing from TCRdb's copy, which holds only in-frame ones; the method was immunoSEQ multiplex PCR. This table holds approximately 58,000 clones, over 80% found once. The J segment lost 0 bases and the V segment lost 4 bases, leaving 10 bases of the junction unmatched. In germline, CDR1 is KGHSH, CDR2 LQKENI. The CDR3 has 19 amino acids. About this clone: The target antigen is unknown.

The clonotype originates from an adult with an advanced solid tumor such as melanoma, head and neck, liver or kidney cancer. The input for sequencing was CD4+ or CD8+ T cells sorted from blood, taken in a trial of the OX40 agonist ivuxolimab. V and J are TRBV18 and TRBJ2-6, with 9 bases fitting TRBD1. The CDR3 nucleotides are TGTGCCAGCTCACTTGCAACAGGGGGCTTTTCCTCTGGGGCCAACGTCCTGACTTTC. This gives the protein CASSLATGGFSSGANVLTF.